Shown below are 22 T cell receptor beta chains from a single sample sequenced in a study of T cells in Graves' hyperthyroidism and ophthalmopathy. The source material, RNA transcripts, was used to amplify TCR beta CDR3 regions. The HTBI primer set was used in a first-round RT-PCR of the TCR CDR3. MiXCR, applied by TCRdb to the multiplex PCR reads, yields one record per CDR3 protein. The sample shows about 540,000 distinct CDR3 sequences, approximately 44% of them seen only once. Material for sequencing was peripheral blood or thyroid tissue (not recorded which). The receptors shown here come from a woman younger than 35 with Graves' hyperthyroidism.

Of note for this clonotype: Being one base from a much bigger clone, this may be a read error. V usage is TRBV6-5 and J usage is TRBJ1-6; the D is unclear. In germline, CDR1 is MNHEY, CDR2 SVGAGI. The CDR3 spans 14 residues. CDR3 coding DNA: TGTGCCGGCAGTTACTCCAGAGATAATTCACCCCTCCACTTT. It specifies CAGSYSRDNSPLHF.

This clonotype has at least ten counts. The chain carries TRBV3-1 and TRBJ2-5, with 9 bases lining up with TRBD2. In germline, CDR1 is LGHDT, CDR2 YNNKEL (reference sequence). The trim removed 4 bases at V and 4 bases at J, leaving 4 bases unmatched. The CDR3 is made up of 14 amino acids. CDR3 DNA: TGTGCCAGCAGCCCTAGCGGGGAAGGAGAGACCCAGTACTTC. It yields the protein CASSPSGEGETQYF.

This clonotype has ten or more counts. J is TRBJ2-5 and V is TRBV20-1; TRBD1 agrees at 12 bases. This CDR3 region has 14 residues. V lost 5 bases to trimming and J lost 5 bases; unmatched junction nucleotides: 6. Germline V gene data show CDR1 as DFQATT and CDR2 as SNEGSKA (reference sequence). CDR3 region: CSAGGQGARETQYF. CDR3 nucleotides: TGCAGTGCTGGGGGACAGGGGGCGCGGGAGACCCAGTACTTC.

This clonotype was observed a few times. The genes are TRBV4-1 and TRBJ1-6, with no clear D. The CDR3 extends over 19 amino acids. V was trimmed by 4 bases and J by 0 bases, leaving 19 bases between them. Germline assignment: CDR1 MGHRA and CDR2 YSYEKL. The CDR3: CASSPQSGILSSYNSPLHF. The CDR3 region has the DNA TGCGCCAGCAGCCCCCAGTCCGGGATACTTAGCTCCTATAATTCACCCCTCCACTTT.

With regard to this clonotype: The conserved final phenylalanine or tryptophan is absent from the CDR3, which likely points to a read error. The DNA is omitted, as the CDR3 cannot be located on it reliably, and the CDR3 follows TCRdb's listing. J is TRBJ1-3 and V is TRBV24-1; TRBD1, the D gene given by the table, was not confirmed from the DNA. A total of 9 residues make up the CDR3, ends included. Germline V gives CDR1 KGHDR, CDR2 SFDVKD. CDR3 region: CATSEAGTR.

In this sample, this clonotype turned up many times. Its ends do not fully match the called genes, so a read error is possible. The rearrangement joins TRBV29-1 to TRBJ2-5; TRBD2 aligns across 7 bases. The germline CDR1 and CDR2 sequences are SQVTM and ANQGSEA. The CDR3 runs 13 residues. The CDR3 DNA is TGCAGCGCTGAACTAGCGTACCAAGAGACCCAGTACTTC. Translating gives CSAELAYQETQYF.

This clonotype appeared many times. This chain joins TRBV11-2 and TRBJ1-1; perhaps TRBD1 as D (5 bases). The germline V and J ends were trimmed by 6 bases and 6 bases, with 14 bases remaining between them. Germline lookup yields CDR1 SGHAT and CDR2 FQNNGV. The CDR3 runs to 13 residues. CDR3 nucleotides: TGTGCCAGCAGTAGGCCCCAGGGAGCTGAAGCTTTCTTT. Protein sequence: CASSRPQGAEAFF.

In this sample, this clonotype turned up once. The chain employs TRBV7-2 and TRBJ2-7; 14 nucleotides agree with TRBD2. The DNA end is more similar to TRBJ2-1, so the J call may be wrong. CDR1 is SGHTA, CDR2 FQGNSA, per germline. CDR3 length: 15 residues. The DNA of the CDR3 is TGTGCCAGCAGCTTAGGGACTAGCGGGAGGTATGAGCAGTTCTTC. It yields the protein CASSLGTSGRYEQFF.

The chain joins TRBV29-1 to TRBJ2-7; 9 positions match TRBD2. The length of the CDR3 is 15 residues. V gave up 7 bases and J gave up 6 bases; unmatched junction bases: 16. CDR1 and CDR2 (germline): SQVTM, ANQGSEA. CDR3 DNA: TGCAGCGCGAGCGGACTAGGGGAGCGGGAGGTCGAGCAGTACTTC. It translates to CSASGLGEREVEQYF.

This chain uses TRBV20-1 with TRBJ2-2; 7 nucleotides match TRBD1. V shed 0 bases, J shed 11 bases, and the junction held 9 bases outside the gene matches. The CDR3 spans 14 residues. The germline V gene encodes CDR1 DFQATT and CDR2 SNEGSKA (reference sequence). Written as DNA, the CDR3 is TGCAGTGCTAGAGAACGACAGGGTATTGGTGAGCTGTTTTTT. Translated, it gives CSARERQGIGELFF.

This chain links TRBV24-1 with TRBJ2-1; unclear D gene. The CDR3 spans 11 residues. Germline-derived CDR1 and CDR2 are KGHDR and SFDVKD. V dropped 11 bases and J dropped 8 bases, with 12 bases sitting between them. CDR3 sequence reads: CAREQKDEQFF. For the CDR3, the DNA is TGTGCCAGGGAACAGAAGGATGAGCAGTTCTTC.

This clonotype was counted at least ten times. This chain connects TRBV4-2 to TRBJ2-7; a possible D gene is TRBD2 (6 bases). Germline V gives CDR1 LGHNA, CDR2 YNFKEQ. V was clipped by 4 bases and J by 3 bases, with 19 bases between them. The CDR3 has 16 amino acids. CDR3 region: CASSPPWASASYEQYF. The CDR3 DNA follows: TGTGCCAGCAGCCCCCCCTGGGCTAGCGCCAGCTACGAGCAGTACTTC.

This clonotype has only a few counts. The J gene is TRBJ2-7, the V gene TRBV4-2, with D possibly matching TRBD2 (5 bases). Deletions cut 0 bases from V and 3 bases from J, with 12 bases between. The germline gives CDR1 LGHNA, CDR2 YNFKEQ. The CDR3 is 15 residues long. CDR3 sequence reads: CASSQEATRGYEQYF. The CDR3 DNA reads TGTGCCAGCAGCCAAGAGGCTACCCGGGGCTACGAGCAGTACTTC.

This clonotype was found many times. The CDR3 DNA follows: TGTGCCAGCAGTTACACGGGACAGGGACCATACGAGCAGTACTTC. Amino acids: CASSYTGQGPYEQYF. The rearrangement uses TRBV6-5 and TRBJ2-7; 9 bases map to TRBD1. CDR1 and CDR2 from the germline V gene are MNHEY and SVGAGI. The CDR3 has 15 amino acids. V lost 2 bases, J lost 4 bases, and 6 bases stayed unmatched.

On this clonotype: It may be a read error: a sequence one base away is much more abundant. V usage is TRBV29-1 and J usage is TRBJ1-2, with 7 bases lining up with TRBD1. The CDR3 spans 13 residues. The germline V gene has CDR1 SQVTM and CDR2 ANQGSEA. The CDR3 DNA sequence: TGCAGCGTTAGGGCAGGGGGTAACTATGGCCACACCTTC. It yields the protein CSVRAGGNYGHTF.

This clonotype was observed at least ten times. The rearrangement joins TRBV12-5 to TRBJ1-2; TRBD1 aligns across 12 bases. The CDR3 has 16 residues. Unmatched junction bases numbered 7, after V lost 1 base and J lost 7 bases. CDR1 is LGHNT, CDR2 FRNRAP, per germline. The CDR3 loop reads CASGLAGQGAFGGYTF. The DNA of the CDR3 is TGTGCTAGTGGTTTGGCGGGACAGGGGGCCTTTGGTGGCTACACCTTC.

In this sample, this clonotype turned up a few times. V and J are TRBV6-1 and TRBJ1-3; tentatively, D is TRBD1 (6 bases). V lost 6 bases and J lost 1, with 13 bases in between. Per germline, CDR1 MNHNS and CDR2 SASEGT. The CDR3 runs 15 residues. The CDR3 protein is CASSSGASSGNTIYF. The CDR3 region has the DNA TGTGCCAGCAGCTCGGGGGCCTCATCTGGAAACACCATATATTTT.

V and J are TRBV7-9 and TRBJ2-7, with TRBD2 identical over 9 bases. Germline CDR1 SEHNR, CDR2 FQNEAQ (reference sequence). This CDR3 has 15 residues. J was trimmed by 5 bases and V by 0 bases; bases with no gene match: 5. For the CDR3, the DNA is TGTGCCAGCAGCTTAGCTAGCGGGAGTCTAGACGAGCAGTACTTC. Residues: CASSLASGSLDEQYF.

The chain is built from TRBV12-3 or TRBV12-4 and TRBJ2-7; weak D call: TRBD1 (6 bases). The CDR3 length is 14 residues. V was shortened by 5 bases and J by 3 bases, with 14 bases between the two germline ends. CDR3 coding DNA: TGTGCCAGCAGTATGCAGAGGGACAACTACGAGCAGTACTTC. This gives the protein CASSMQRDNYEQYF.

There are a few counts of this clonotype. The rearrangement links TRBV3-1 to TRBJ2-7; D is possibly TRBD1 (5 bases). V was pared by 2 bases and J by 3 bases, with 11 bases between. CDR3 length equals 14 residues. Germline CDR1 is LGHDT and CDR2 is YNNKEL (reference sequence). The CDR3 DNA reads as TGTGCCAGCAGCCAATTAGCCAGGGACTACGAGCAGTACTTC. Protein: CASSQLARDYEQYF.

This clonotype was observed many times. The chain is built from TRBV7-9 and TRBJ2-2; D is unresolved. CDR1 SEHNR and CDR2 FQNEAQ come from the germline V gene (reference sequence). V gave up 4 bases and J gave up 7 bases, with 7 bases separating them. The length of the CDR3 is 12 residues. The CDR3 is CASSSQVGELFF. CDR3 coding DNA: TGTGCCAGCAGCTCCCAGGTCGGGGAGCTGTTTTTT.

This clonotype was seen at least ten times. The rearrangement links TRBV9 to TRBJ2-7, with D possibly TRBD2 on 5 matching bases. This CDR3 has 13 residues. Looked up from germline, CDR1 is SGDLS and CDR2 is YYNGEE. Trimming left V 3 bases short and J 5 bases short, with 12 bases between. In DNA form, the CDR3 reads TGTGCCAGCAGCGCCGGACTTACCGACGAGCAGTACTTC. It specifies CASSAGLTDEQYF.